The clone carrying this T cell receptor beta chain has just a few counts. TCRdb recomputed calls from the 5' RACE reads with MiXCR, one row per CDR3 protein. The sample holds around 450,000 distinct CDR3 sequences, 13% to 15% seen once. This sample is drawn from a study of identical twins. Per the germline V gene, CDR1 is WNHNN and CDR2 is SYGVQD (reference sequence). The CDR3 has 14 residues. V trimming: 3 bases; J trimming: 4 bases; junction bases outside the gene matches: 5. This same sample was also taken into another study, of yellow fever vaccine responses in identical twins.

The chain carries TRBV10-1 and TRBJ1-1, with TRBD1 matching 7 bases. The sequencing input was CD4+ T cells sorted from blood. This receptor was identified in a woman under 30 in good health. CDR3 in amino acids: CASSEGSGGTEAFF. In DNA form, the CDR3 reads TGCGCCAGCAGTGAAGGGTCAGGGGGCACTGAAGCTTTCTTT.